This TCR beta chain comes out of a study of T cells in Graves' hyperthyroidism and ophthalmopathy. From RNA transcripts, TCR beta CDR3 regions were amplified. Researchers ran a first-round RT-PCR on the TCR CDR3 using the HTBI primer set. TCRdb re-analysed the multiplex PCR reads in MiXCR, keeping a single row per CDR3 protein. This table has 390,000 or so distinct CDR3 sequences, around 15% appearing once. Germline lookup yields CDR1 SGHTS and CDR2 YDEGEE. Trimming removed 1 base at V and 5 bases at J, with 7 bases between. The CDR3 is 13 residues long. This clonotype was seen at least ten times. Ophthalmopathy cases met thresholds of Clinical Activity Score at least 3, NOSPECS grade at least 4 and duration under 3 months.

Sequenced sample: blood. This chain joins TRBV5-8 and TRBJ1-5, with D unclear. This receptor was identified in a man younger than 35 with Graves' ophthalmopathy. CDR3 coding DNA: TGTGCCAGCAGCTTGCGAGTGTATCAGCCCCAGCATTTT. Amino acid sequence: CASSLRVYQPQHF.